The clone carrying this T cell receptor beta chain was seen only once. Original processing notes: Estimation of nucleated cell counts relied on the amplification of reference gene primers. Repertoires were generated with immunoSEQ multiplex PCR, while TCRdb's copy carries only in-frame clones and drops some. For V, J and clone size, that table is used; D and trimming come from the DNA. The sample shows roughly 70,000 clones, roughly nine tenths of them seen only once. These data come from a study of blood T cell repertoires in COVID-19. Background on the study: From the United States, Italy and Spain came samples of acute and convalescent COVID-19. PBMCs, B-cell-depleted T cells, or T cells were the source of the cDNA or gDNA that made up the material.

The germline V and J ends were trimmed by 6 bases and 8 bases, with 17 bases remaining between them. This CDR3 is 15 amino acids long. From germline, CDR1 is MDHEN and CDR2 SYDVKM. The TCR sequence derives from a man between 65 and 85 years old with active COVID-19. Sequencing input: peripheral blood. This sequence joins TRBV28 and TRBJ1-6; D gene ambiguous. This chain's CDR3 is CASRLGPPPDSPLHF. CDR3 in DNA: TGTGCCAGCAGACTGGGCCCCCCCCCTGATTCACCCCTCCACTTT.